This T cell receptor beta chain was captured by sequencing in a study of shared clonotypes between healthy human individuals. The CDR3 has 13 residues. The V and J ends lost 1 base and 3 bases respectively, with 7 bases between them. Germline CDR1 reads SEHNR; CDR2 reads FQNEAQ (reference sequence). This clone was counted a few times. Different DNA sequences within this sample yield the same CDR3. Profiling relied on immunoSEQ multiplex PCR, and the TCRdb table lists in-frame clones only, not all of them. The top ten hold over 10% of the sample, which has 400,000 to 500,000 clones, 60% to 85% seen once.

This chain joins TRBV7-9 and TRBJ2-7; D gene unclear. Sequencing input: PBMCs. The sequence was obtained from a woman aged 40-49 years in good health. Some clones in this sample may be carry-over from other donors' samples. The CDR3 sequence: CASSLVSFYEQYF. The CDR3 DNA reads as TGTGCCAGCAGCTTAGTCAGCTTCTACGAGCAGTACTTC.